The present TCR beta chain was sequenced within a study of blood T cell repertoires in COVID-19. The method was immunoSEQ multiplex PCR; TCRdb's version includes in-frame clones alone and lacks a portion of them. The table has 200,000 to 250,000 clones, 85% to 90% seen once; the top ten hold 4.4%. V lost 0 bases and J 3 bases, leaving 8 bases between the germline ends. CDR1 GTSNPN and CDR2 SVGIG come from the germline V gene (reference sequence). The CDR3 totals 13 residues. The sample taken for sequencing was peripheral blood. The clonotype originates from a man aged 45-65 years with acute or convalescent COVID-19. V is TRBV30 and J is TRBJ1-2; D unresolved. The CDR3 DNA is TGTGCCTGGAGTGTAGAGGGCTACTATGGCTACACCTTC. Encoded protein: CAWSVEGYYGYTF.